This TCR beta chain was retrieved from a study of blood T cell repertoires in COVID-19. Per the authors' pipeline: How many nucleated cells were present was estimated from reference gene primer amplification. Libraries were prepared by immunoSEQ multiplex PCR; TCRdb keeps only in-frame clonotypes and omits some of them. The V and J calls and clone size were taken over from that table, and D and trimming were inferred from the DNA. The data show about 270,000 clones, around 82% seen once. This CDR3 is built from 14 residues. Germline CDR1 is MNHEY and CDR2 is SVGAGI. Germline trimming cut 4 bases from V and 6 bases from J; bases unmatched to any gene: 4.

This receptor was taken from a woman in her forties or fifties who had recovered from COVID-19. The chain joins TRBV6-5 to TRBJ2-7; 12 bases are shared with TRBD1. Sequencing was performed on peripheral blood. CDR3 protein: CASSSPGQGAEQYF. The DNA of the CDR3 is TGTGCCAGCAGTTCCCCGGGACAGGGGGCCGAGCAGTACTTC.